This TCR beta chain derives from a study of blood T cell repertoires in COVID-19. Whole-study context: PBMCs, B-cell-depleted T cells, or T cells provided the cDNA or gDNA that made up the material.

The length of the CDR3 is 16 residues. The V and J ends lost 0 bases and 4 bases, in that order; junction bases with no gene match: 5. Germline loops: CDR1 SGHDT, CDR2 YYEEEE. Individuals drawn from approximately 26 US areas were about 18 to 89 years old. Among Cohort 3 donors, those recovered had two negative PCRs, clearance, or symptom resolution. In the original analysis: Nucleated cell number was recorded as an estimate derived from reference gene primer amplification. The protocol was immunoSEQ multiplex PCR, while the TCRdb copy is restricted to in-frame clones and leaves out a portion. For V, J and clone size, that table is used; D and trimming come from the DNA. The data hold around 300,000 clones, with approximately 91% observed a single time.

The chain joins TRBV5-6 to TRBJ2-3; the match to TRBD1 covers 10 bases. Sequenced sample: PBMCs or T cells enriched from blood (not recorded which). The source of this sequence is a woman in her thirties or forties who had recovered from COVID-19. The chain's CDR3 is CASSLAGQGGADTQYF. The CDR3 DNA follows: TGTGCCAGCAGCTTGGCCGGACAGGGGGGCGCAGATACGCAGTATTTT.